A single sample is the source of the 26 T cell receptor beta chains below, sequenced in a study of post-analysis software for immune sequencing data. These receptors' targets are unknown. Unique molecular identifiers featured in each of the TCR beta cDNA libraries. TCRdb fed the PCR reads into MiXCR, producing one record per CDR3 protein. This table has 150,000 to 200,000 distinct CDR3 sequences, approximately 31% appearing once. Study results and caveats: About 5 TRBV segments were significantly more frequent in patients than in controls. TRBV5-6, TRBV5-1 and TRBV20-1 were among these segments.

Input material: blood. The receptors come from a girl between 5 and 17 years old with multiple sclerosis.

The genes are TRBV15 and TRBJ2-1; no firm D call. Germline values: CDR1 LNHNV, CDR2 YYDKDF (reference sequence). The CDR3 runs to 12 residues. Trimming took off 0 bases at V and 7 bases at J, with 4 bases between the two ends. The CDR3 sequence is CATSRDGNEQFF. The CDR3 DNA follows: TGTGCCACCAGCAGAGATGGAAATGAGCAGTTCTTC.

This chain joins TRBV28 and TRBJ2-7; D tentatively fits TRBD1 or TRBD2 (5 bases each). Between the trimmed V and J ends, which lost 6 bases and 0 bases, there was a span of 9 bases. Germline V CDR1 and CDR2: MDHEN, SYDVKM. The CDR3 loop spans 13 amino acids. The CDR3 DNA is TGTGCCAGCAGCCCGGGGCGCTCCTACGAGCAGTACTTC. This codes for CASSPGRSYEQYF.

This rearrangement joins TRBV5-5 to TRBJ2-3, with D maybe TRBD2 (5 bases). From germline, CDR1 is SGHKS and CDR2 YYEKEE (reference sequence). With 0 bases removed from V and 3 bases from J, the gap between germline ends came to 11 bases. The CDR3 is 15 residues long. The CDR3 sequence: CASSLGVARTDTQYF. The CDR3 bases are TGTGCCAGCAGCTTGGGGGTAGCGCGTACAGATACGCAGTATTTT.

The J gene is TRBJ1-5, the V gene TRBV5-6; D remains unclear. Per the germline V gene, CDR1 is SGHDT and CDR2 is YYEEEE. The CDR3 is 14 amino acids. V lost 3 bases and J lost 5, with 12 bases in between. In DNA, the CDR3 is TGTGCCAGCAGCTCGCCGGGGTGGGATCAGCCCCAGCATTTT. Protein product: CASSSPGWDQPQHF.

Details on this clonotype: This may be a read error, as it is one base from a much larger clone. The chain is built from TRBV20-1 and TRBJ2-3, with TRBD2 identical over 9 bases. Germline V gene lookup returns CDR1 DFQATT and CDR2 SNEGSKA (reference sequence). The CDR3 consists of 14 residues. CDR3 bases: TGCAGTGCTAGCGGCCTAGCGGGAAGGAATACGCGGTATTTT. Translation gives CSASGLAGRNTRYF.

At least ten counts were recorded for this clonotype. The rearrangement uses TRBV5-1 and TRBJ2-3; TRBD2 aligns across 8 bases. Looked up from germline, CDR1 is SGHRS and CDR2 is YFSETQ. The V and J ends lost 4 bases and 4 bases, in that order; junction bases with no gene match: 5. CDR3 length equals 14 residues. This chain's CDR3 is CASSLLTSADTQYF. The CDR3 DNA follows: TGCGCCAGCAGCCTGTTGACTAGCGCAGATACGCAGTATTTT.

This clonotype was seen many times. The rearrangement links TRBV20-1 to TRBJ1-1; 9 bases agree with TRBD1. Germline CDR1 is DFQATT and CDR2 is SNEGSKA (reference sequence). V dropped 1 base and J dropped 3; count of bases not matched to a gene: 3. CDR3 size: 14 residues. The CDR3 DNA reads as TGCAGTGCTAGAGGCTACAGGGGGCACACTGAAGCTTTCTTT. Translated: CSARGYRGHTEAFF.

A word on this clonotype: A much larger clone sits a single nucleotide away, making a read error possible. The chain joins TRBV6-1 to TRBJ2-1; 11 positions agree with TRBD1. Germline CDR1 is MNHNS and CDR2 is SASEGT. The CDR3 is made up of 16 amino acids. The CDR3 spells CASSGTGGDLYNGQFF. As DNA, the CDR3 is TGTGCCAGCAGTGGGACAGGGGGCGACCTATACAATGGGCAGTTCTTC.

A few counts support this clonotype. The V and J genes are TRBV27 and TRBJ2-1; D uncertain. Trimming removed 6 bases from V and 6 bases from J, with 15 bases in between. The CDR3 is 14 residues long. The V gene's germline CDR1 is MNHEY and CDR2 SMNVEV (reference sequence). The CDR3 sequence is CASSRLDFLNEQFF. CDR3 bases: TGTGCCAGCAGCCGACTCGACTTCCTCAATGAGCAGTTCTTC.

This clonotype was seen repeatedly, ten times or more. V and J are TRBV10-3 and TRBJ2-7; tentatively, D is TRBD2 (5 bases). Trimming cost V 3 bases and J 6 bases, with 15 bases left between them. The CDR3 is 14 residues long. Per the germline V gene, CDR1 is ENHRY and CDR2 is SYGVKD. This CDR3 reads CAISEPDPGGEQYF. CDR3 bases: TGTGCCATCAGTGAACCCGACCCCGGAGGCGAGCAGTACTTC.

The chain recombines TRBV24-1 with TRBJ2-2, with 7 bases fitting TRBD1. The CDR3 spans 13 residues. Germline CDR1 is KGHDR and CDR2 is SFDVKD. V was clipped by 7 bases and J by 6 bases; unmatched bases: 4. The CDR3 sequence: CATRRQGSGELFF. The CDR3 nucleotides read TGTGCCACCAGGCGACAGGGCTCCGGGGAGCTGTTTTTT.

This clonotype was observed many times. The chain links TRBV2 to TRBJ1-2; 7 nucleotides agree with TRBD1. Germline CDR1 is SNHLY and CDR2 is FYNNEI. The CDR3 runs 14 residues. V lost 7 bases and J lost 0; bases outside the gene matches: 5. The CDR3 sequence: CASIRQGSNYGYTF. CDR3 DNA: TGTGCCAGCATCCGACAGGGTTCTAACTATGGCTACACCTTC.

In its sample, this clonotype was seen many times. This chain connects TRBV11-2 to TRBJ2-1; D not certain. The CDR3 extends over 11 amino acids. Per germline, CDR1 SGHAT and CDR2 FQNNGV. V was trimmed by 2 bases and J by 14 bases, leaving 10 bases between them. The chain's CDR3 is CASSLIAAEFF. The CDR3 DNA follows: TGTGCCAGCAGCTTAATAGCTGCCGAGTTCTTC. Full variable domain (rest looked up from reference TRBV11-2 and TRBJ2-1): EAGVAQSPRYKIIEKRQSVAFWCNPISGHATLYWYQQILGQGPKLLIQFQNNGVVDDSQLPKDRFSAERLKGVDSTLKIQPAKLEDSAVYLCASSLIAAEFFGPGTRLTVL.

CDR3 nucleotides: TGTGCTACCGCTAGCGGGAGGGGGACAGATACGCAGTATTTT. Translation: CATASGRGTDTQYF. J is TRBJ2-3 and V is TRBV12-5, with 12 bases identical to TRBD2. Losses at the gene ends were 10 bases for V and 3 bases for J; bases not matched to a gene: 5. Germline CDR1 reads LGHNT; CDR2 reads FRNRAP. This CDR3 has 14 amino acids. Looking up the rest from reference TRBV12-5 and TRBJ2-3 gives the full variable domain: DARVTQTPRHKVTEMGQEVTMRCQPILGHNTVFWYRQTMMQGLELLAYFRNRAPLDDSGMPKDRFSAEMPDATLATLKIQPSEPRDSAVYFCATASGRGTDTQYFGPGTRLTVL.

V usage is TRBV5-1 and J usage is TRBJ1-1; 8 nucleotides agree with TRBD1. The germline V gene has CDR1 SGHRS and CDR2 YFSETQ. The CDR3 contains 16 residues. Trimming at V came to 0 bases and at J to 0 bases, leaving 4 bases not matched to a gene. The CDR3 coding sequence is TGCGCCAGCAGCTTGGGGGACAGGAGAATGAACACTGAAGCTTTCTTT. Its protein is CASSLGDRRMNTEAFF.

There are many counts of this clonotype. The CDR3 loop reads CSVGVAHRDTQYF. DNA of the CDR3: TGCAGTGTGGGAGTAGCACACAGAGATACGCAGTATTTT. The chain links TRBV20-1 to TRBJ2-3, with D perhaps TRBD2 (5 bases). This CDR3 is 13 amino acids long. Trimming pared 7 bases from V and 5 bases from J, leaving 16 bases between. CDR1 and CDR2 (germline): DFQATT, SNEGSKA (reference sequence).

This clonotype has just a few counts. J is TRBJ2-5 and V is TRBV29-1, with TRBD2 matching over 11 bases. The end of the DNA aligns better with TRBJ2-7, so the J call may be wrong. This CDR3 is built from 13 residues. Looked up from germline, CDR1 is SQVTM and CDR2 is ANQGSEA. CDR3 DNA: TGCAGCGTTGATACTAGCGGGAGCCACGAGCAGTACTTC. It is translated as CSVDTSGSHEQYF.

This clonotype was counted ten times or more. The chain carries TRBV7-3 and TRBJ2-7; TRBD1 matches at 10 bases. This CDR3 region has 16 residues. Per the germline V gene, CDR1 is SGHTA and CDR2 is FQGTGA. The V gene end was trimmed by 1 base and the J gene end by 2 bases; junction bases not matched to a gene: 5. The CDR3 bases are TGTGCCAGCAGCTTAAGGCCGGGGACAGGGGCCTACGAGCAGTACTTC. Translated, it gives CASSLRPGTGAYEQYF.

This clonotype was recorded at least ten times. The chain joins TRBV4-2 to TRBJ2-7, with D unresolved. Germline CDR1 LGHNA, CDR2 YNFKEQ. V was shortened by 4 bases and J by 5 bases, with 15 bases between the two germline ends. There are 14 residues in the CDR3. The CDR3 DNA follows: TGTGCCAGCAGCCGAGACACGGCAGGTAACGAGCAGTACTTC. It specifies CASSRDTAGNEQYF.

With respect to this clonotype: This may arise from a read error, as a much more abundant clone is one base away. J is TRBJ1-2 and V is TRBV4-1; 7 bases match TRBD1. Looked up from germline, CDR1 is MGHRA and CDR2 is YSYEKL. V gave up 2 bases and J gave up 10 bases; unmatched junction bases: 16. The CDR3 has 16 residues. CDR3 nucleotide sequence: TGCGCCAGCAGCCAATGGGGGACAGAGAGAAGTTTCGACTACACCTTC. This codes for CASSQWGTERSFDYTF.

The chain couples TRBV20-1 to TRBJ2-7; either TRBD1 or TRBD2 may fit D (5 bases each). CDR3 size: 13 residues. V was cut by 0 bases and J by 6 bases, with 12 bases left in between. Germline lookup yields CDR1 DFQATT and CDR2 SNEGSKA (reference sequence). The CDR3 protein is CSARDLRGVEQYF. CDR3 nucleotide sequence: TGCAGTGCTAGAGATTTAAGAGGGGTCGAGCAGTACTTC.

This clonotype was seen ten or more times. The chain employs TRBV28 and TRBJ2-1; D not resolved. CDR3 length equals 13 residues. Germline V gene sequence: CDR1 MDHEN, CDR2 SYDVKM. Trimming took 2 bases from V and 7 from J, leaving 9 bases between them. This CDR3 is CASSLNAGNEQFF. DNA for the CDR3: TGTGCCAGCAGTTTAAACGCCGGTAATGAGCAGTTCTTC.

Details on this clonotype: Sequence at one end of the junction differs from germline and may be a read error. The V and J genes are TRBV27 and TRBJ1-4; D gene uncertain. The germline gives CDR1 MNHEY, CDR2 SMNVEV (reference sequence). The CDR3 is made up of 14 amino acids. In DNA, the CDR3 is TGTGCCAGCAGTTTAAGGGCAGATAATGGAAAACTGTTTTTT. Translation: CASSLRADNGKLFF.

The sample holds a few counts of this clonotype. The genes are TRBV29-1 and TRBJ1-1; D gene uncertain. The CDR3 extends over 8 amino acids. From germline, CDR1 is SQVTM and CDR2 ANQGSEA. Trimming stripped 6 bases from V and 10 bases from J, with 6 bases between. For the CDR3, the DNA is TGCAGCGTCGCCGGAGCTTTCTTT. Translating gives CSVAGAFF. Complete variable domain (other parts from reference TRBV29-1 and TRBJ1-1): SAVISQKPSRDICQRGTSLTIQCQVDSQVTMMFWYRQQPGQSLTLIATANQGSEATYESGFVIDKFPISRPNLTFSTLTVSNMSPEDSSIYLCSVAGAFFGQGTRLTVV.

J is TRBJ2-5 and V is TRBV5-1, with 11 bases that match TRBD1. With V trimmed by 0 bases and J by 5 bases, 6 bases remained unmatched. The length of the CDR3 is 16 residues. Germline loops: CDR1 SGHRS, CDR2 YFSETQ. The chain's CDR3 is CASSLAGTGGFETQYF. The CDR3 coding sequence is TGCGCCAGCAGCTTGGCCGGGACAGGGGGTTTCGAGACCCAGTACTTC.

This clonotype was observed at least ten times. This rearrangement joins TRBV15 to TRBJ2-1; D possibly corresponds to TRBD2 (6 bases). V was shortened by 5 bases and J by 6 bases, with 11 bases between the two germline ends. Germline V gene lookup returns CDR1 LNHNV and CDR2 YYDKDF (reference sequence). This CDR3 comprises 13 residues. The CDR3, as DNA: TGTGCCACCAGCGGCGGACTACTCAATGAGCAGTTCTTC. This gives the protein CATSGGLLNEQFF.